This T cell receptor beta chain derives from a study of T cell responses to AZD1222 COVID-19 vaccine. Study-level information: Second-dose intervals near 4 or 12 weeks were combined.

Germline V gene sequence: CDR1 SGHAT, CDR2 FQNNGV. The CDR3 consists of 15 residues. The J segment lost 0 bases and the V segment lost 3 bases, leaving 3 bases of the junction unmatched. Data came from immunoSEQ multiplex PCR; TCRdb stores just in-frame clones and leaves some out. The sample records approximately 200,000 clones, about 91% being singletons. The sample here was peripheral blood, taken on day 0 of AZD1222 vaccination. The receptor was derived from an adult in good health. This sequence joins TRBV11-2 and TRBJ1-1, with 8 bases that match TRBD1. For the CDR3, the DNA is TGTGCCAGCAGCTTGGGACAGGTACTGAACACTGAAGCTTTCTTT. Protein product: CASSLGQVLNTEAFF. The full variable domain, completed using reference TRBV11-2 and TRBJ1-1, is EAGVAQSPRYKIIEKRQSVAFWCNPISGHATLYWYQQILGQGPKLLIQFQNNGVVDDSQLPKDRFSAERLKGVDSTLKIQPAKLEDSAVYLCASSLGQVLNTEAFFGQGTRLTVV.